A selection of T cell receptor beta chains follows, all from one sample in a study of blood T cell repertoires in COVID-19. Some clones are missing from TCRdb's copy, which holds only in-frame ones; the method was immunoSEQ multiplex PCR. The sample contains hundreds of thousands of clones, around nine tenths of which appear only once. The sequencing input was peripheral blood. The receptors were sampled from a man aged 60 to 69 who had recovered from COVID-19. The CDR3 runs from the conserved cysteine through the conserved F or W. The order of the fields is D gene, J gene, V gene, clone size, CDR3 protein, CDR3 DNA. D genes are given only for firm matches. Not every row has a clone size; where given, it reads once, few, many or a size class.

d_gene: TRBD1
j_gene: TRBJ1-2
v_gene: TRBV28
abundance: .
CDR3aa: CASNKQGAYGYTF
CDR3nt: TGTGCCAGCAACAAACAGGGGGCTTATGGCTACACCTTC

d_gene: .
j_gene: TRBJ2-7
v_gene: TRBV27
abundance: once
CDR3aa: CASSLWGVQYF
CDR3nt: TGTGCCAGCAGTTTATGGGGGGTGCAGTACTTC

d_gene: .
j_gene: TRBJ1-2
v_gene: TRBV7-3
abundance: .
CDR3aa: CASRRGGRNYGYTF
CDR3nt: TGTGCCAGCAGGAGGGGAGGGAGGAACTATGGCTACACCTTC

d_gene: .
j_gene: TRBJ2-3
v_gene: TRBV7-6
abundance: .
CDR3aa: CASSLSGGSGTDTQYF
CDR3nt: TGTGCCAGCAGCTTATCGGGGGGCTCTGGCACAGATACGCAGTATTTT

d_gene: TRBD2
j_gene: TRBJ2-3
v_gene: TRBV9
abundance: .
CDR3aa: CASSLSSGRPDTQYF
CDR3nt: TGTGCCAGCAGCCTATCTAGCGGCAGGCCAGATACGCAGTATTTT

d_gene: TRBD1
j_gene: TRBJ1-2
v_gene: TRBV6-5
abundance: once
CDR3aa: CASILGQGSYGYTF
CDR3nt: TGTGCCAGCATCCTCGGACAGGGGAGTTATGGCTACACCTTC

d_gene: .
j_gene: TRBJ1-1
v_gene: TRBV11-2
abundance: .
CDR3aa: CASSFTVEAFF
CDR3nt: TGTGCCAGCAGCTTCACGGTTGAAGCTTTCTTT

d_gene: TRBD1
j_gene: TRBJ1-4
v_gene: TRBV7-2
abundance: .
CDR3aa: CASSPGQGKEEKLFF
CDR3nt: TGTGCCAGCAGCCCCGGACAGGGAAAGGAGGAAAAACTGTTTTTT

d_gene: .
j_gene: TRBJ2-1
v_gene: TRBV5-1
abundance: .
CDR3aa: CASSLYRGTGVNEQFF
CDR3nt: TGCGCCAGCAGCCTCTACAGGGGAACGGGAGTGAATGAGCAGTTCTTC

d_gene: .
j_gene: TRBJ2-1
v_gene: TRBV9
abundance: few
CDR3aa: CASSVASADNEQFF
CDR3nt: TGTGCCAGCAGCGTAGCTAGCGCCGACAATGAGCAGTTCTTC

d_gene: TRBD2
j_gene: TRBJ2-7
v_gene: TRBV18
abundance: once
CDR3aa: CASSLGTSGNEQYF
CDR3nt: TGTGCCAGCTCACTTGGGACTAGCGGGAACGAGCAGTACTTC

d_gene: .
j_gene: TRBJ1-1
v_gene: TRBV28
abundance: .
CDR3aa: CASSPRLLNTEAFF
CDR3nt: TGTGCCAGCAGCCCCCGTCTGTTGAACACTGAAGCTTTCTTT

d_gene: .
j_gene: TRBJ1-2
v_gene: TRBV5-4
abundance: .
CDR3aa: CASSEITGHRNYGYTF
CDR3nt: TGTGCCAGCAGCGAAATCACGGGACACCGAAACTATGGCTACACCTTC

d_gene: .
j_gene: TRBJ2-7
v_gene: TRBV11-1
abundance: .
CDR3aa: CASSLGPTREQYF
CDR3nt: TGTGCCAGCAGCTTAGGTCCGACGAGGGAGCAGTACTTC

d_gene: .
j_gene: TRBJ1-5
v_gene: TRBV4-2
abundance: few
CDR3aa: CASSRTADQPQHF
CDR3nt: TGTGCCAGCAGCCGGACAGCCGATCAGCCCCAGCATTTT

d_gene: .
j_gene: TRBJ2-7
v_gene: TRBV30
abundance: .
CDR3aa: CAWSVRGYEQYF
CDR3nt: TGTGCCTGGAGTGTCAGGGGCTACGAGCAGTACTTC

d_gene: TRBD1
j_gene: TRBJ2-7
v_gene: TRBV6-6
abundance: .
CDR3aa: CASRPGQGYEQYF
CDR3nt: TGTGCCAGCAGGCCGGGACAGGGGTACGAGCAGTACTTC

d_gene: .
j_gene: TRBJ2-6
v_gene: TRBV6-2/TRBV6-3
abundance: few
CDR3aa: CASSPSSSGANVLTF
CDR3nt: TGTGCCAGCAGCCCCTCCAGCTCTGGGGCCAACGTCCTGACTTTC

d_gene: TRBD1
j_gene: TRBJ1-5
v_gene: TRBV18
abundance: .
CDR3aa: CASSPDRGPNQPQHF
CDR3nt: TGTGCCAGCTCGCCCGACAGGGGGCCCAATCAGCCCCAGCATTTT

d_gene: .
j_gene: TRBJ2-3
v_gene: TRBV5-4
abundance: .
CDR3aa: CASSWGVTDTQYF
CDR3nt: TGTGCCAGCAGCTGGGGGGTCACAGATACGCAGTATTTT

d_gene: .
j_gene: TRBJ1-5
v_gene: TRBV6-5
abundance: .
CDR3aa: CASRADSPSNQPQHF
CDR3nt: TGTGCCAGCAGGGCCGACAGTCCAAGCAATCAGCCCCAGCATTTT

d_gene: .
j_gene: TRBJ2-5
v_gene: TRBV19
abundance: .
CDR3aa: CASSSRRRGGETQYF
CDR3nt: TGTGCCAGTAGTAGCCGCCGCAGGGGTGGGGAGACCCAGTACTTC

d_gene: .
j_gene: TRBJ2-7
v_gene: TRBV5-1
abundance: once
CDR3aa: CASSGGNYEQYF
CDR3nt: TGCGCCAGCAGCGGGGGGAACTACGAGCAGTACTTC

d_gene: .
j_gene: TRBJ2-1
v_gene: TRBV3-1/TRBV3-2
abundance: .
CDR3aa: CASSRTSYNEQFF
CDR3nt: TGTGCCAGCAGCCGCACTTCCTACAATGAGCAGTTCTTC

d_gene: TRBD2
j_gene: TRBJ2-7
v_gene: TRBV18
abundance: .
CDR3aa: CASSPPPPSGSYEQYF
CDR3nt: TGTGCCAGCTCACCACCCCCCCCTAGCGGAAGCTACGAGCAGTACTTC

d_gene: .
j_gene: TRBJ1-1
v_gene: TRBV5-1
abundance: .
CDR3aa: CASSLKAATEAFF
CDR3nt: TGCGCCAGCAGTTTGAAGGCGGCGACTGAAGCTTTCTTT

d_gene: TRBD2
j_gene: TRBJ2-3
v_gene: TRBV7-8
abundance: .
CDR3aa: CASSLVGGRGDTQYF
CDR3nt: TGTGCCAGCAGCTTAGTGGGAGGGCGTGGAGATACGCAGTATTTT

d_gene: .
j_gene: TRBJ2-7
v_gene: TRBV28
abundance: .
CDR3aa: CASSSLYEQYF
CDR3nt: TGTGCCAGCAGTTCCCTCTACGAGCAGTACTTC